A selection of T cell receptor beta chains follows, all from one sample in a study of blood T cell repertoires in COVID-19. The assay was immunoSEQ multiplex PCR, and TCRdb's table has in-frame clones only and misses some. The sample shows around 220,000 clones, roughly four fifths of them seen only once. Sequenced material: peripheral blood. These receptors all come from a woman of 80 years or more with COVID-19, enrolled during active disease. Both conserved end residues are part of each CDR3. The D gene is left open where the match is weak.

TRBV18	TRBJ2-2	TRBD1	TGTGCCAGCTCACCCCGTCCCGGGACAGGGGTCGAGCTGTTTTTT	CASSPRPGTGVELFF
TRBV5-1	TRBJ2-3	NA	TGCGCCAGCAGCTCAGGGGTCGGCACAGATACGCAGTATTTT	CASSSGVGTDTQYF
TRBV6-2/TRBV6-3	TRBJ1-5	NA	TGTGCCAGCAGTTCTGGGCAGCCCAATAGCAATCAGCCCCAGCATTTT	CASSSGQPNSNQPQHF
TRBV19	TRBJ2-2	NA	TGTGCCAGTAGATCCAGGGGAGATACCGGGGAGCTGTTTTTT	CASRSRGDTGELFF
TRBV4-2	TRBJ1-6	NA	TGTGCCAGCAGCCAACCTCGGGAGGGGCTGGATTCGGCCCTCCACTTT	CASSQPREGLDSALHF
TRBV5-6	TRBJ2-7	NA	TGTGCCAGCAGCCCGAGGAGCTCCTACGAGCAGTACTTC	CASSPRSSYEQYF
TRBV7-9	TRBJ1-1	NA	TGTGCCAGCAGCTTAGGAGGGGGTTTGTACACTGAAGCTTTCTTT	CASSLGGGLYTEAFF
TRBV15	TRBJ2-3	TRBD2	TGTGCCACCAGCAGAGGGGGGACTAGCGGCTCGGATACGCAGTATTTT	CATSRGGTSGSDTQYF
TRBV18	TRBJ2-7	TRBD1	TGTGCCAGCTCACCATCGGGACAGGGAAACTACGAGCAGTACTTC	CASSPSGQGNYEQYF
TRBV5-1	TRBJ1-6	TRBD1	TGCGCCAGCAGCTCCCAGCCCGGGACAGGGACGTTACCCCTCCACTTT	CASSSQPGTGTLPLHF
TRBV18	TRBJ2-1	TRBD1	TGTGCCAGCTCACCTCGACAGGGTGGATTGAATGAGCAGTTCTTC	CASSPRQGGLNEQFF
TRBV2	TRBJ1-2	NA	TGTGCCAGCAGAAACTTACAGAGAATTAACTATGGCTACACCTTC	CASRNLQRINYGYTF
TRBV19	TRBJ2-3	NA	TGTGCCAGTGAGGGAGATACGCAGTATTTT	CASEGDTQYF
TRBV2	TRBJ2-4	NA	TGTGCCAGCAGAGAGGGGGAGGGTAAATACATTCAGTACTTC	CASREGEGKYIQYF
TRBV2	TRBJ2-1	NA	TGTGCCAGCAGTGTACAAACGGGGGGCGACAATGAGCAGTTCTTC	CASSVQTGGDNEQFF
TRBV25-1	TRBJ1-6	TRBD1	TGTGCCAGCCGACAGGGGTGGACCTATAATTCACCCCTCCACTTT	CASRQGWTYNSPLHF
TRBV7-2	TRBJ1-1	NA	TGTGCCAGCAGGATGCAGGGAAACACTGAAGCTTTCTTT	CASRMQGNTEAFF
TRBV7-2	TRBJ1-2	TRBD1	TGTGCCAGCAGCTTAGTGGGGACAGGGGTTAACTATGGCTACACCTTC	CASSLVGTGVNYGYTF
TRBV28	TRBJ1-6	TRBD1	TGTGCCAGCCTCCGGACAGGGCTTAATTCACCCCTCCACTTT	CASLRTGLNSPLHF
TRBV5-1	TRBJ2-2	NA	TGCGCCAGCAGCTTGGTGCCAGCCGGGGAGCTGTTTTTT	CASSLVPAGELFF
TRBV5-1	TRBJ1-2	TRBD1	TGCGCCAGCAGCCAGGGACAGAACTATGGCTACACCTTC	CASSQGQNYGYTF
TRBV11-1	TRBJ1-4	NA	TGTGCCAGCAGCTCCGACGGGTGGGGCGGTGGTGAAAAACTGTTTTTT	CASSSDGWGGGEKLFF
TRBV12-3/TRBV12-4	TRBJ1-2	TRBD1	TGTGCCAGCAGTTTCCAGGGGGACTATGGCTACACCTTC	CASSFQGDYGYTF
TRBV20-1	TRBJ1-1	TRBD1	TGCAGTGCCCTAGGACAGGGGGTTGCTTTCTTT	CSALGQGVAFF
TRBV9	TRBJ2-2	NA	TGTGCCAGCAGCGTAGCGGCGGTCGCGAACACCGGGGAGCTGTTTTTT	CASSVAAVANTGELFF
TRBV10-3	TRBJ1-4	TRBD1	TGTGCCACCTCCGGGACAGGGGGCTTGGAAAAACTGTTTTTT	CATSGTGGLEKLFF
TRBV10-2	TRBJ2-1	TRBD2	TGCGCCAGCAAAACTACCGGGACTAGCGGGAGGAACAATGAGCAGTTCTTC	CASKTTGTSGRNNEQFF
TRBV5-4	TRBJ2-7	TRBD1	TGTGCCAGCAGCGAGACCGGGACAGGGTACAACGAGCAGTACTTC	CASSETGTGYNEQYF
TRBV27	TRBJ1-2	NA	TGTGCCAGCAGTTTATCGAACAGGCCCAATGGCTACACCTTC	CASSLSNRPNGYTF
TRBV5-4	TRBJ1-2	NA	TGTGCCAGCAGCTTGTGGGCAGGCGATGGTGGCTACACCTTC	CASSLWAGDGGYTF
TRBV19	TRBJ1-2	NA	TGTGCCAGTAGTGACAGGACTCACTATGGCTACACCTTC	CASSDRTHYGYTF
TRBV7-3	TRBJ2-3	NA	TGTGCCAGCAGCTACCGGGGGGCGGATACGCAGTATTTT	CASSYRGADTQYF